This T cell receptor (beta chain) is from a study of PD-L1 blockade in urothelial cancer. Study details: In the patient group, about 85% of the roughly 30 were males with bladder-origin urothelial cancer. The study's findings and limits: Improved survival was predicted by pretreatment blood TCR clonality below the median.

Pretreatment and on-treatment samples were taken, numbering 1 to 8 per patient. Libraries were prepared by immunoSEQ multiplex PCR; TCRdb keeps only in-frame clonotypes and omits some of them. Among about 81,000 clones, approximately 91% were seen once, and the ten largest hold approximately 9%. This CDR3 is built from 16 residues. CDR1 is LNHDA, CDR2 SQIVND, per germline (reference sequence). V lost 3 bases and J lost 5, with 19 bases in between. Only one count was recorded for this clone. Its antigen is unidentified. Material: PBMCs, obtained around atezolizumab (anti-PD-L1) treatment. This clonotype originated in a man aged 60 to 69 with urothelial cancer. The chain joins TRBV19 to TRBJ2-5, with a possible D match to TRBD2 (6 bases). The CDR3 region is CASSISARRVRETQYF. Here the CDR3 DNA reads TGTGCCAGTAGTATCTCGGCACGGAGGGTTAGGGAGACCCAGTACTTC.